What follows are 8 T cell receptor beta chains derived from one specimen sequenced in a study of CD8+ T cells in alopecia areata. Sequencing relied on a cDNA template that was reverse transcribed from extracted RNA. Profiled with immunoSEQ multiplex PCR; TCRdb holds only in-frame clones, not every one. The sample includes 150,000 to 200,000 clones, roughly 60% of them seen just once. Sequenced input: CD4+ T cells sorted from blood. These receptor sequences come from a human donor in good health.

This clone was found a few times. The V and J genes are TRBV29-1 and TRBJ2-7; 11 bases are a match to TRBD1. This CDR3 comprises 15 residues. Per the germline V gene, CDR1 is SQVTM and CDR2 is ANQGSEA. The ends lost 1 base at V and 5 bases at J; junction bases unmatched: 7. CDR3 in DNA: TGCAGCGTTGAAGGCGGGACAGGGGGTCACGACGAGCAGTACTTC. Residues: CSVEGGTGGHDEQYF.

The gene calls are TRBV30 and TRBJ1-5; no reliable D call. Trimming took 2 bases from V and 6 from J, leaving 14 bases between them. The CDR3 runs to 14 residues. Per germline, CDR1 GTSNPN and CDR2 SVGIG (reference sequence). For the CDR3, the DNA is TGTGCCTGGAGTTCAGCAGGTGTTGGTCAGCCCCAGCATTTT. This translates into CAWSSAGVGQPQHF.

The chain uses TRBV6-6 and TRBJ2-5, with a weak D call TRBD1 (5 bases). With 8 bases removed from V and 2 bases from J, the gap between germline ends came to 15 bases. Germline-derived CDR1 and CDR2 are MNHNY and SVGAGI (reference sequence). CDR3 length: 14 amino acids. The CDR3 region has the DNA TGTGCCAGCGGCCAGGGTGCCGTTCAAGAGACCCAGTACTTC. It is translated as CASGQGAVQETQYF.

The chain has TRBV9 and TRBJ2-7; the D gene is possibly TRBD2 (6 bases). The CDR3 covers 15 residues. Germline V gene lookup returns CDR1 SGDLS and CDR2 YYNGEE. The V end lost 4 bases, the J end lost 5 bases, and 19 bases lay between the germline ends. The CDR3 nucleotides read TGTGCCAGCAGCTTCTCGGGACTGGGATGGAACGAGCAGTACTTC. As protein: CASSFSGLGWNEQYF.

V is TRBV15 and J is TRBJ1-2; tentatively, D is TRBD1 (5 bases). The CDR3 is 13 residues long. Germline assignment: CDR1 LNHNV and CDR2 YYDKDF (reference sequence). Trimming took off 4 bases at V and 10 bases at J, with 16 bases between the two ends. CDR3 coding DNA: TGTGCCACCAGCAATGGGGGTGGCGGGGTCTACACCTTC. Translated, it gives CATSNGGGGVYTF.

The chain combines TRBV30 with TRBJ2-1, with TRBD2 matching over 7 bases. V gave up 8 bases and J gave up 0 bases; unmatched junction bases: 4. Germline CDR1 and CDR2: GTSNPN and SVGIG (reference sequence). This CDR3 is built from 13 residues. The CDR3 DNA follows: TGTGCCGGCCAGCGGGACTCCTACAATGAGCAGTTCTTC. Translation: CAGQRDSYNEQFF.

This chain joins TRBV2 and TRBJ1-5, with D tentatively TRBD1 (5 bases). With 4 bases removed from V and 2 bases from J, the gap between germline ends came to 9 bases. CDR3 length equals 14 residues. From germline, CDR1 is SNHLY and CDR2 FYNNEI. The CDR3 DNA reads as TGTGCCAGCAGTGGGGGCCATGGCAATCAGCCCCAGCATTTT. Residues: CASSGGHGNQPQHF.

This clone was counted once. This chain connects TRBV19 to TRBJ1-5; 9 positions agree with TRBD1. The CDR3 covers 15 residues. The germline V gene has CDR1 LNHDA and CDR2 SQIVND (reference sequence). The V gene end was trimmed by 6 bases and the J gene end by 2 bases; junction bases not matched to a gene: 5. The CDR3, as DNA: TGTGCCAGTAGGGGGACAGGGCCGGGCAATCAGCCCCAGCATTTT. The encoded protein is CASRGTGPGNQPQHF.